This TCR beta chain was sequenced during a study of cytomegalovirus exposure and HLA in healthy donors (dated by TCRdb to the late 2010s). General notes on the study: According to an earlier analysis of several hundred of the donors, 200 million or so T cells yielded roughly 110 million unique TCR beta sequences and approximately 300 Gb of sequence data. Both class I and class II loci were covered by HLA typing, at four-digit resolution. Using immunosequencing, the study profiled T cell repertoires from 640 or so subjects and related those repertoires to cytomegalovirus serostatus. The aim of the study was to test whether cataloging public T cell receptors could identify signatures of past pathogen exposure. In an earlier analysis of roughly 600 of the donors, high-throughput TCR beta sequencing was used to judge whether each TCR beta V gene segment behaved as functional or pseudogenic. The number of donors typed differed by locus, with roughly 620-630 for A, B, C, DRB1 and DQB1, roughly 550 for DQA1, about 610 for DPA1, and under 490 for DPB1. In the later analysis, no new phenotypic data were used to find candidate immune exposures; instead, reliance was placed on TCR beta sequences and their occurrence across donors. A later genetic analysis used genome-wide SNP genotypes for about 55% of the 666 donors, treating that subset as a discovery cohort. Donor age, sex, ethnicity and CMV serostatus were collected together with the repertoire data. Roughly 5 DR-DQ haplotypes were handled as single units for association and clustering because linkage in the cohort was strong. A separate validation cohort of some 130 different subjects was used in addition to the 666-subject first cohort. Among about 360 genotyped donors of the cohort, an average of around 240,000 unique TCR beta nucleotide sequences were sequenced per donor, around 20% of them non-productive. Every repertoire in the discovery cohort had been generated on one and the same sequencing platform. A later analysis re-analyzed previously published TCR beta repertoires from 600 to 850 donors and added high-resolution HLA genotyping to study TCR occurrence patterns. Of the 350 to 400 genotyped donors, about 80% fell in the genetic ancestry cluster associated with self-reported Caucasian donors. To predict cytomegalovirus infection status, the study combined high-throughput TCR immunosequencing, statistical association of individual TCRs with disease status, and machine learning. Approximately 310 gigabases of sequencing data and approximately 84 million unique TCR sequences were included in an early release covering over 600 HLA-typed donors.

The method behind the library was the immunoSEQ multiplex PCR assay. A mixture of 60 forward primers for TCR Vbeta segments and 13 reverse primers for TCR Jbeta segments was used in the multiplex PCR. Amplification of the CDR3 region of rearranged TCR beta genes was performed with a multiplex PCR assay on genomic DNA. Amplified TCR beta libraries were sequenced as 87-base-pair reads on the Illumina HiSeq System. The original pipeline was this. In a later analysis, tens of millions of unique TCR beta chains were counted across the 650 to 750 repertoires, and approximately 9.9 million of these chains were shared by at least two donors. Raw reads were error-corrected and collapsed into unique sequences with a nearest-neighbor algorithm that merged closely related sequences to remove PCR and sequencing errors. To assign V, D and J gene segments, CDR3 sequences were aligned to IMGT reference sequences. For a sequence to be retained, a match of at least six nucleotides to both a V gene segment and a J gene segment was required. A rearrangement counted as productive if the CDR3 had no stop codons and remained in frame with V and J, and every other rearrangement counted as non-productive. CDR3 was defined according to IMGT convention as the region running from the second conserved V-encoded cysteine to the conserved J-encoded phenylalanine. In an earlier analysis of 587 of the donors, sequences lacking an unambiguous match to a single V gene segment were excluded. An earlier analysis of about 590 of the donors classified V segments as functional when productive rearrangements were above 56.7% and as segregating when the standard deviation between donors was above 5%. A statistical classification framework was developed to diagnose cytomegalovirus status using the catalog of TCR beta chain sequences. In a later analysis, TCR nucleotide sequences were compared against IMGT/GENE-DB human TR gene sequences so that V and J genes could be assigned. The TCRdist pipeline was used in a later analysis to assign CDR3 sequences and most-parsimonious VDJ recombination scenarios. A later analysis defined each TCR beta chain by its CDR3 amino acid sequence plus V-gene family, and excluded reads lacking a unique V-gene family. As a way to deal with suspected cross-contamination and a sequencing artifact, a later analysis dropped 450 to 600 nucleotide sequences that were highly shared and had low generation probability. In a later analysis, a clonal expansion index was calculated for each public chain from normalized within-repertoire ranks of inferred template counts. In a later analysis, generation probabilities were computed using a VDJ recombination model fitted to out-of-frame rearrangements, and the results were checked against IGoR. Hypergeometric tests were used in a later analysis to score TCR-TCR, TCR-HLA and TCR-CMV co-occurrence, with a repertoire-size bias correction applied to the TCR pairs. False discovery rates were estimated in a later analysis by permuting HLA or CMV assignments 20 times. In a later analysis, co-occurring TCRs were grouped with DBSCAN, and TCRdist sequence similarity was added when clustering was performed within HLA-allele-positive subsets. Repertoires with fewer than 30,000 or more than 120,000 public chains were left out of co-occurrence clustering, as were a handful of repertoires with anomalous nucleotide sharing. TCRdb took over this immuneACCESS table, retaining in-frame rearrangements with V and J assigned. Such tables are incomplete; in checked studies, under half of the missing clones stem from an unresolved V gene, and the remainder is unexplained. The V and J calls and clone size were taken over from that table, and D and trimming were inferred from the DNA. The sample table contains about 86,000 clones; only one count was recorded for around 71% of them. The ten largest clones represent almost 8.5% of the sample.

On this clone: The clone's antigen remains unknown. Base qualities are missing; no much larger clone stands one base away.

Overall study results and their limits: According to a later genetic analysis, donors in an Asian-associated ancestry cluster had fewer N-insertions in productive TCRs than the approximately 710-donor mean. CMV serostatus was the only immune exposure information available for the cohort. A later analysis found that most CMV-associated TCR beta chains appeared HLA-restricted, with HLA associations seemingly driven largely by CMV exposure. A later analysis reported that several top co-occurrence clusters appeared linked to parvovirus B19, influenza, CMV and Epstein-Barr virus. Compared with equally common non-associated chains, HLA-associated TCR beta chains in a later analysis were more clonally expanded and had lower generation probabilities. Broadly in line with IMGT annotations, most TCR beta V segments showed up in productive rearrangements about 87% or about 30% of the time in an earlier analysis of several hundred of the donors. The presence/absence analyses assumed that sequencing depth was roughly uniform across donors, and that assumption may not be true. In this cohort, only TCR beta chains were sequenced, and detectable features were limited by the absence of alpha or paired-chain data. In the study, 164 TCR beta chains were listed as associated with cytomegalovirus. A later analysis found that TCR association rates varied across HLA loci, with DRB1 alleles showing the most associated TCRs and HLA-C alleles the fewest. Cytomegalovirus status was reported to be diagnosed by the classifier with high specificity and sensitivity in both the original and validation cohorts. The authors suggested that the approach could potentially be extended to other disease states and immunological phenotypes. A later analysis associated about 17,000 TCR beta sequences with specific HLA alleles at a false discovery rate of 0.05. A further reported finding was that TCR beta sequences accurately predicted the HLA-A and HLA-B alleles for most subjects in the first cohort. An association between a missense DCLRE1C variant and V-gene and J-gene trimming of TCR beta chains was found in a later genetic analysis and replicated in an independent cohort. The earlier analysis of fewer than 750 of the donors excluded 15 to 20 rarely observed V segments, including chromosome 9 orphons, because counts were too low. HLA typing was unavailable for some donors at each locus, so association tests used only the typed subset. Strong co-occurrence of HLA alleles, especially DR and DQ, made assigning TCR associations to individual alleles difficult. While some public TCRs were present in many individuals, most TCR sequences turned up only very rarely across donors. Correlated functional status among segregating V segments might reflect linkage disequilibrium, but an unknown experimental factor could not be ruled out. In vitro tests confirmed that a few of the cytomegalovirus-associated TCR beta chains recognize cytomegalovirus antigens. A cluster of highly shared sequence variants was judged likely to represent a technical artifact of the sequencing pipeline.

In total, over 600 healthy bone marrow donors made up the cohort. Cohort members were all nominally healthy when sampled, although unrecorded immune exposures were likely present. The donor was CMV seronegative and was included in the group of over 300 seronegative cohort members. Each donor provided a peripheral blood sample, and peripheral blood mononuclear cells were used for TCR beta sequencing. Genomic DNA extraction from the blood cell samples was performed with the Qiagen DNeasy Blood Extraction Kit. This clonotype was obtained from a man between 60 and 75 years old in good health and CMV-seronegative. Sequencing was performed on PBMCs.

The CDR3 protein: CASSYGGQKEQTEAFF. The DNA sequence follows: TGTGCCAGCAGTTACGGGGGACAGAAGGAACAGACTGAAGCTTTCTTT. Recombination linked TRBV6-5 to TRBJ1-1; TRBD1 lines up with 7 middle nucleotides. At the junction V is shortened by 2 bases and J by 5 bases; bases outside the gene matches: 11. CDR1 and CDR2 are read off the germline V gene as MNHEY and SVGAGI. Spanning cysteine to phenylalanine, the CDR3 consists of 16 amino acids. The CDR3 DNA has 48 bases and is translated from base 1.